This entry lists 20 T cell receptor beta chains sequenced from one sample in a study of T cells in Graves' hyperthyroidism and ophthalmopathy. Amplified regions were TCR beta CDR3 sequences from RNA transcripts. The HTBI set primed first-round TCR CDR3 RT-PCR. TCRdb re-derived calls from the multiplex PCR reads in MiXCR, one entry per CDR3 protein. The table has 250,000 or so distinct CDR3 sequences, 15% seen once. Sequenced: blood. The receptor source for this set is a woman aged 45 to 65 with Graves' hyperthyroidism that later progressed to Graves' ophthalmopathy.

About this clonotype: A much larger clonotype is one base distant, so this may be a read error. The CDR3, as DNA: TGTGCCAGCAGCCACGGACTAGCGGAAGGACTTGAGCAGTTCTTC. Protein: CASSHGLAEGLEQFF. This chain connects TRBV13 to TRBJ2-1; 10 positions match TRBD2. After removal of 5 bases from V and 9 bases from J, the junction contained 10 bases not matched to a gene. The CDR3 contains 15 residues. Germline CDR1 is PRHDT and CDR2 is FYEKMQ (reference sequence).

CDR3 sequence (DNA): TGTGCCAGCTCACCCTCGGGGTCGACGATTGATTCACCCCTCCACTTT. Protein: CASSPSGSTIDSPLHF. The chain combines TRBV18 with TRBJ1-6; the D is unclear. Germline CDR1 KGHSH, CDR2 LQKENI. This CDR3 has 16 residues. With 3 bases removed from V and 8 bases from J, the gap between germline ends came to 17 bases.

There are many counts of this clonotype. J is TRBJ1-2 and V is TRBV5-1, with D unresolved. The CDR3 spans 15 residues. CDR1 and CDR2 from the germline V gene are SGHRS and YFSETQ. V dropped 1 base and J dropped 4 bases, with 14 bases sitting between them. The CDR3 reads CASSLNWEVSYGYTF. DNA of the CDR3: TGCGCCAGCAGCTTGAACTGGGAGGTGAGCTATGGCTACACCTTC.

The V and J genes are TRBV28 and TRBJ1-1, with D unclear. The CDR3 is 14 residues long. The V gene lost 2 bases and the J gene lost 4 bases, with 11 bases spanning the gap. Germline values: CDR1 MDHEN, CDR2 SYDVKM. CDR3 nucleotides: TGTGCCAGCAGTTTACCACGAGGAATCACTGAAGCTTTCTTT. Its protein product is CASSLPRGITEAFF.

This clonotype was seen at least ten times. The rearrangement links TRBV24-1 to TRBJ1-1; tentatively, D is TRBD1 (5 bases). The CDR3 has 14 residues. The germline V gene encodes CDR1 KGHDR and CDR2 SFDVKD. Trimming removed 9 bases at V and 0 bases at J, with 13 bases between. CDR3 region: CATGLQEMNTEAFF. In DNA form, the CDR3 reads TGTGCCACCGGTTTACAGGAGATGAACACTGAAGCTTTCTTT.

There are a few counts of this clonotype. The gene calls are TRBV7-8 and TRBJ2-7; TRBD2 matches 8 bases. This CDR3 comprises 16 residues. CDR1 is SGHVS and CDR2 is FQNEAQ in the germline V gene. Germline trimming cut 5 bases from V and 1 base from J; bases unmatched to any gene: 10. The CDR3 is CASSRGGYFPSYEQYF. The CDR3, as DNA: TGTGCCAGCAGCCGGGGGGGTTACTTCCCTTCCTACGAGCAGTACTTC.

This clonotype was observed a single time. A much larger clone lies one base from this, so it may be a read error. The chain carries TRBV24-1 and TRBJ1-1, with D perhaps TRBD1 (5 bases). The CDR3 consists of 14 residues. Germline lookup yields CDR1 KGHDR and CDR2 SFDVKD. CDR3 nucleotides: TGTGCCACCAGTGTAAAGGGGAAGAACGCTGAAGCTTTCTTT. Residues: CATSVKGKNAEAFF.

In this sample, this clonotype turned up many times. The genes are TRBV6-2 or TRBV6-3 and TRBJ2-2; D not resolved. Trimming pared 7 bases from V and 4 bases from J, leaving 13 bases between. Germline CDR1 MNHEY, CDR2 SVGEGT. This CDR3 contains 14 residues. CDR3 DNA sequence: TGTGCCAGCACCGCGGCCTGGGCCACCGGGGAGCTGTTTTTT. Translation: CASTAAWATGELFF.

V and J are TRBV28 and TRBJ1-2, with D unclear. Germline V CDR1 and CDR2: MDHEN, SYDVKM. The CDR3 spans 13 residues. The V gene lost 1 base and the J gene lost 4 bases, with 7 bases spanning the gap. CDR3 nucleotide sequence: TGTGCCAGCAGTTTATCAAAGGCCTATGGCTACACCTTC. It translates to CASSLSKAYGYTF.

With respect to this clonotype: A junction boundary mismatches the germline segment, possibly from a read error. The rearrangement uses TRBV19 and TRBJ2-1, with 7 bases lining up with TRBD2. The CDR3 totals 16 residues. Looked up from germline, CDR1 is LNHDA and CDR2 is SQIVND (reference sequence). The CDR3 DNA reads TGTGCCAGTAGTAAAAGGGGAGGGACTACGTACAATGAGCGGTTCTTC. Translating it yields CASSKRGGTTYNERFF.

This clonotype was picked up many times. The V gene is TRBV20-1, the J gene TRBJ2-3, with 9 bases that match TRBD2. V shed 6 bases, J shed 6 bases, and the junction held 13 bases outside the gene matches. The CDR3 spans 15 residues. Germline lookup yields CDR1 DFQATT and CDR2 SNEGSKA (reference sequence). The CDR3 reads CSARFSSGNRDTQYF. Here the CDR3 DNA reads TGCAGTGCCAGATTCTCTAGCGGGAATAGGGATACGCAGTATTTT.

The table lists this clonotype with a few counts. This chain joins TRBV20-1 and TRBJ2-7, with 10 bases matching TRBD2. Germline V CDR1 and CDR2: DFQATT, SNEGSKA (reference sequence). V dropped 1 base and J dropped 6; count of bases not matched to a gene: 9. The CDR3 has 15 residues. CDR3 DNA: TGCAGTGCTAGAGCTCGAATAGCGGGAGGAGGCGAGCAGTACTTC. Its protein product is CSARARIAGGGEQYF.

This clonotype was counted many times. The V and J genes are TRBV20-1 and TRBJ1-6; TRBD1 matches 8 bases. This CDR3 is built from 16 residues. The V gene end was trimmed by 1 base and the J gene end by 4 bases; junction bases not matched to a gene: 6. Germline V gene lookup returns CDR1 DFQATT and CDR2 SNEGSKA (reference sequence). The CDR3 reads CSARGWTGRYNSPLHF. The CDR3 DNA sequence: TGCAGTGCTAGAGGGTGGACAGGGAGGTATAATTCACCCCTCCACTTT.

The chain is built from TRBV12-3 or TRBV12-4 and TRBJ1-1, with 7 bases fitting TRBD1. Trimming cost V 3 bases and J 1 base; bases outside gene matches: 8. This CDR3 region has 16 residues. The DNA of the CDR3 is TGTGCCAGCAGTTTTGTAGGGGGCCGCCGGAACACTGAAGCTTTCTTT. Protein product: CASSFVGGRRNTEAFF.

This clonotype was observed at least ten times. The V call is TRBV7-9, the J call TRBJ1-1, with unresolved D. The ends were cut back, 5 bases at V and 2 bases at J, with 9 bases in the middle. CDR1 is SEHNR and CDR2 is FQNEAQ in the germline V gene (reference sequence). CDR3 length equals 13 residues. CDR3 amino acids: CASSRQPNTEAFF. The CDR3 DNA is TGTGCCAGCAGCCGGCAGCCCAACACTGAAGCTTTCTTT. Full variable domain (rest looked up from reference TRBV7-9 and TRBJ1-1): DTGVSQNPRHKITKRGQNVTFRCDPISEHNRLYWYRQTLGQGPEFLTYFQNEAQLEKSRLLSDRFSAERPKGSFSTLEIQRTEQGDSAMYLCASSRQPNTEAFFGQGTRLTVV.

The sample holds many counts of this clonotype. V is TRBV10-3 and J is TRBJ2-1; 8 nucleotides line up with TRBD2. V shed 10 bases and J 5 bases; nucleotides not matched to a gene: 22. The germline V gene has CDR1 ENHRY and CDR2 SYGVKD. This CDR3 has 18 residues. Written as DNA, the CDR3 is TGTGCCACCCGTTTGGAAGGCGGGGGGAGCCCCGACCACAATGAGCAGTTCTTC. Protein product: CATRLEGGGSPDHNEQFF.

This clonotype was counted between two and nine times. The V call is TRBV9, the J call TRBJ2-5; either TRBD1 or TRBD2 may fit D (6 bases each). The CDR3 is 16 amino acids. V was pared by 0 bases and J by 4 bases, with 16 bases between. Germline CDR1 SGDLS, CDR2 YYNGEE. The CDR3 DNA is TGTGCCAGCAGCGTAGAAGGGGGAGGCTCGCGAGAGACCCAGTACTTC. Its protein product is CASSVEGGGSRETQYF.

At least ten counts were recorded for this clonotype. The chain recombines TRBV7-9 with TRBJ2-2; 8 bases agree with TRBD1. The CDR3 covers 16 residues. V was clipped by 4 bases and J by 4 bases; unmatched bases: 8. CDR1 is SEHNR, CDR2 FQNEAQ, per germline (reference sequence). The chain's CDR3 is CASSSWTGRATGELFF. CDR3 in DNA: TGTGCCAGCAGCTCCTGGACAGGGCGGGCCACCGGGGAGCTGTTTTTT.

In its sample, this clonotype was seen many times. The CDR3 nucleotides are TGTGCCCACCAGGGGTTGGGTAGGAACACTGAAGCTTTCTTT. This translates into CAHQGLGRNTEAFF. The chain joins TRBV28 to TRBJ1-1, with D perhaps TRBD1 (6 bases). CDR3 length: 14 amino acids. Germline-derived CDR1 and CDR2 are MDHEN and SYDVKM. The ends were cut back, 11 bases at V and 1 base at J, with 17 bases in the middle.

The CDR3 DNA sequence: TGTGCCAGCAGCCAGGACAGGACTGGAAACACCATATATTTT. Its protein is CASSQDRTGNTIYF. The chain has TRBV7-2 and TRBJ1-3; 7 bases align to TRBD1. Germline V gene data show CDR1 as SGHTA and CDR2 as FQGNSA. This CDR3 is built from 14 residues. V trimming: 5 bases; J trimming: 2 bases; junction bases outside the gene matches: 3.